The source of this T cell receptor (beta chain) is a study of radiation and T cells in renal cell carcinoma (TCRdb year 2020). The study in broad terms: Samples were obtained from a clinical trial, in which 15 Gy stereotactic body radiation therapy was delivered to primary renal cell carcinomas and nephrectomy was performed 4 weeks later. In the 53 samples combined, some 4,000,000 unique CDR3 nucleotide sequences were found, encoding 2 million to 3 million unique CDR3 amino acid sequences. In total, 53 samples underwent TCR beta sequencing: 25 or so tumors plus 27 peripheral blood samples.

The germline V gene encodes CDR1 SGHRS and CDR2 YFSETQ. From the cysteine up to the phenylalanine, the CDR3 has a length of 14 residues. Just the 42-base CDR3 DNA is kept, in frame starting at base 1. General conclusions and limits of the study: In blood, the top tumor clonotypes increased from baseline to 2 weeks after radiation and then shrank by 4 weeks, which suggests a temporary expansion of tumor-resident clones. Because pretreatment tumor biopsies were not available, the baseline intratumoral presence of clonotypes could not be determined. The single-armed trial design could not address effects of radiation dose or scheduling on the TCR repertoire. Tracking of blood repertoire dynamics stopped at roughly 29 days after treatment, with no follow-up past that point.

Following the manufacturer's recommendations, the immunoSEQ kit was used to generate TCR beta libraries from genomic DNA. To prepare libraries, a first multiplex PCR with proprietary primers was run, followed by a second PCR that added unique barcodes, and a bead cleanup was done after each round. A kit-provided positive control reaction and a negative control reaction were included in every sample batch. The final libraries were assessed on an Agilent 4200 TapeStation D1000 ScreenTape, pooled by volume, and quantified by qPCR. Sequencing ran on an Illumina NextSeq500 with a MidOutput 150-cycle cartridge, using 156 Read1 and 15 Index1 cycles with kit custom primers. The pooled library was loaded at roughly 1 pM, and roughly 20% PhiX control was spiked in. On the authors' methods: Vendor-processed data were analyzed in R, and a clonotype was defined as all T cells sharing the same CDR3 nucleotide sequence. In the clone abundance analyses, frequencies were normalized to the 10,000 most abundant clones in each sample. Before analysis, public T cell clones were removed, and these numbered fewer than five per sample on average. An abundance difference of at least 32-fold between compartments was the criterion for calling clonotypes tumor-enriched or baseline blood-enriched. A beta-binomial differential abundance model was applied to find clonotypes that expanded or contracted between blood time points. Tumor-blood repertoire similarity was measured with the Baroni-Urbani and Buser coefficient, and group comparisons used two-tailed Wilcoxon tests in R. Held by TCRdb, this immuneACCESS table contains in-frame sequences only and omits some clones. Under half of the omission traces to an unresolved V gene where checked; the cause of the rest is unknown. The DNA gave D and trimming, while V, J and clone size come from that table. In this sample the table shows 150,000 or so clones, 87% of which occur a single time. The biggest ten clones account for 10% to 15% of the sample.

The sample's time point label is to be understood as: blood 2 weeks post-SBRT. Taken with the paper, the label for treatment or condition translates to: 15 Gy SBRT to primary tumor, nephrectomy 4 weeks later. To follow tumor-enriched clonotypes, peripheral blood was collected serially from radiation-treated patients at baseline and again at 2 weeks and 4 weeks after SBRT. All patients had renal cell carcinoma with clear cell pathology. The QIAamp DNA Blood Mini Kit (Qiagen) was used to prepare genomic DNA for TCR sequencing. Samples were included in the analyses only if all quality control checks were passed. Comments on this clone: Its antigen is still unknown. An end of the junction differs from the germline gene, which may be a read error.

The V and J genes are TRBV5-1 and TRBJ1-4, and 7 bases in between align with TRBD1. The sequencing here drew on blood, taken from a patient whose treatment included radiotherapy and nephrectomy. This TCR was recovered from a woman aged 50 to 60 with renal cell carcinoma. The DNA sequence is TGTGCCAGCAGCTTGGAGACAGGGTTTGAAAAACTGTTTTTT. This gives the protein CASSLETGFEKLFF.